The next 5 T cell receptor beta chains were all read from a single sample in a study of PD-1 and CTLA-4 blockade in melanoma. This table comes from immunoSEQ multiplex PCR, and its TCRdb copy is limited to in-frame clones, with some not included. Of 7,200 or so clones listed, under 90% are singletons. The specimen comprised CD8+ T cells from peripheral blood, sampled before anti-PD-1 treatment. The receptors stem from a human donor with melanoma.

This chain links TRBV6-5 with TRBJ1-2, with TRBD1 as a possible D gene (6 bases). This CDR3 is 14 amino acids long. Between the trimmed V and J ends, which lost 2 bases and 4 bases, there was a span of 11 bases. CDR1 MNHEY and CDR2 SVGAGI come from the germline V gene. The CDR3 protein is CASSYQGPGYGYTF. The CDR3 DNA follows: TGTGCCAGCAGTTACCAGGGGCCCGGCTATGGCTACACCTTC.

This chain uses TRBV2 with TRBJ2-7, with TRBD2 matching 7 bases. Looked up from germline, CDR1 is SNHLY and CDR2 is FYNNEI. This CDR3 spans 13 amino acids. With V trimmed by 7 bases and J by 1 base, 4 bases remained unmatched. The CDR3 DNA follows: TGTGCCAGCACTCGGGAGGATTCCTACGAGCAGTACTTC. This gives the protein CASTREDSYEQYF.

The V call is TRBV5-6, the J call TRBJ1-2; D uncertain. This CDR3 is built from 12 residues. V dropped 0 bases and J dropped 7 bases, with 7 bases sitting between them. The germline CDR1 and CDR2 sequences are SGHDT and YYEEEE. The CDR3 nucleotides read TGTGCCAGCAGCTTGGCTCCTGCTGGCTACACCTTC. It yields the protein CASSLAPAGYTF.

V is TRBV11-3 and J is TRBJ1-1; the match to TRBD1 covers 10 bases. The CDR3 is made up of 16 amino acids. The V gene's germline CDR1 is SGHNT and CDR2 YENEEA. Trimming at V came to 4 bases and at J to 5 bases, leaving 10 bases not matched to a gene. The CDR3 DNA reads TGTGCCAGCAGCTCAGTAGGACAGGGGGTGGTTACTGAAGCTTTCTTT. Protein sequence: CASSSVGQGVVTEAFF.

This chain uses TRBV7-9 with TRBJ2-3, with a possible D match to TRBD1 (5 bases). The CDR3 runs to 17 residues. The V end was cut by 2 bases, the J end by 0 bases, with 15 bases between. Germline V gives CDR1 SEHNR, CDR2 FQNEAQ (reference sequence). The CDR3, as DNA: TGTGCCAGCAGCTTAAGCAGGGTTTTGATCAGCACAGATACGCAGTATTTT. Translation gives CASSLSRVLISTDTQYF.